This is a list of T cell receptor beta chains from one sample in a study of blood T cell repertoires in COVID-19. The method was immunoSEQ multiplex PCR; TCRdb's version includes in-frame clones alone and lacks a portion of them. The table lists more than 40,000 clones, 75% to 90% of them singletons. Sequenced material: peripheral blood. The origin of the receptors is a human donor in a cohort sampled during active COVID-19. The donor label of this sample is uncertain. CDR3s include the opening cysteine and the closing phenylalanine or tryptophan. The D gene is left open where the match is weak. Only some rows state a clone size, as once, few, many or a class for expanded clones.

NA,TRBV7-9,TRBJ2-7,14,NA,TGTGCCAGCAGCCCCGGGACAAGGGGGTATCCGGAGTACTTC,CASSPGTRGYPEYF
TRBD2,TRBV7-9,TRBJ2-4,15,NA,TGTGCCAGCAGCTTAGCGGGCACTAGCGGGAACATTCAGTACTTC,CASSLAGTSGNIQYF
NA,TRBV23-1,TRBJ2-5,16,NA,TGCGCCAGCAGTCAATCCGGAGGGCACTTTGGGGGAACCCAGTACTTC,CASSQSGGHFGGTQYF
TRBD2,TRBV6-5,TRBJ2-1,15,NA,TGTGCCAGCAGCTTCGGACTAGCGACTGAGGATGTGCAGTTCTTC,CASSFGLATEDVQFF
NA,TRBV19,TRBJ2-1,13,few,TGTGCCAGTAGTATAGATTTGGAGAATGAGCAGTTCTTC,CASSIDLENEQFF
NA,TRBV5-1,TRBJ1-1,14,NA,TGCGCCAGCAGCTTGGGTTCGGGGAACACTGAAGCTTTCTTT,CASSLGSGNTEAFF
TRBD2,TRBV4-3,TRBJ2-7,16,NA,TGCGCCAGCAGCCAGGGCTATACTAGCGGGGGTTTCGAGCAGTACTTC,CASSQGYTSGGFEQYF
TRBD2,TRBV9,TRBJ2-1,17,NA,TGTGCCAGCAGCGTAGGGCAGACTAGCGGGGGGGCCAGTGAGCAGTTCTTC,CASSVGQTSGGASEQFF
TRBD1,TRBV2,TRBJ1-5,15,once,TGTGCCAGCCGCAGGTGGAACAGGGGGGATCAGCCCCAGCATTTT,CASRRWNRGDQPQHF
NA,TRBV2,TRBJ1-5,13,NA,TGTGCCAGCAGTCTACGGGAGGACCAGCCCCAGCATTTT,CASSLREDQPQHF
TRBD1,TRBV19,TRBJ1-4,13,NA,TGTGCCAGTAGGACAGGGACTAATGAAAAACTGTTTTTT,CASRTGTNEKLFF
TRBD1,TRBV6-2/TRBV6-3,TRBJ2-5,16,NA,TGTGCCAGCAGTTATCTCGTCGGGACAGCTGAAGAGACCCAGTACTTC,CASSYLVGTAEETQYF
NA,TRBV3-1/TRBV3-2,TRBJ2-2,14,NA,TGTGCCAGCAGCCAAGCTTCCAACACCGGGGAGCTGTTTTTT,CASSQASNTGELFF
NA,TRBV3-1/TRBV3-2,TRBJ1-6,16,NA,TGTGCCAGCAGCCAAGCCCCACCGGGGGTTAGTTCACCCCTCCACTTT,CASSQAPPGVSSPLHF
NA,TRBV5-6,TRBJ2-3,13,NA,TGTGCCAGCAGCAAAAACAGGGCAGATACGCAGTATTTT,CASSKNRADTQYF
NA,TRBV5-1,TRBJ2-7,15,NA,TGCGCCAGCAGCTTGGGGACTACCCTCTCCTACGAGCAGTACTTC,CASSLGTTLSYEQYF
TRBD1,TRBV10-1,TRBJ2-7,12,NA,TGCGCCAGCAGTAGACAGGGGTACGAGCAGTACTTC,CASSRQGYEQYF
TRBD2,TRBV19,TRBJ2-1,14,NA,TGTGCCAGTAGTATAGGGGACTATCCCAATGAGCAGTTCTTC,CASSIGDYPNEQFF